The rows below give T cell receptor beta chains drawn from one sample of a study of blood T cell repertoires in COVID-19. Method: immunoSEQ multiplex PCR; TCRdb's copy keeps in-frame clones and lacks some. This table holds approximately 210,000 clones, 70% to 90% found once. Sequencing was done on a sample of PBMCs or T cells enriched from blood (not recorded which). The receptors were gathered from a young man with acute COVID-19. Each CDR3 is given with its conserved first and last residue. A D gene is named only where the DNA matches it firmly. Clone size, where shown, is once, few, many, or a class for clones that have expanded.

d_gene: NA
abundance: many
v_gene: TRBV2
j_gene: TRBJ2-7
CDR3aa: CASSVSLPSYEQYF
CDR3nt: TGTGCCAGCAGTGTTTCTCTACCCTCCTACGAGCAGTACTTC

d_gene: TRBD1
abundance: NA
v_gene: TRBV5-1
j_gene: TRBJ2-3
CDR3aa: CASAQGDSSTDTQYF
CDR3nt: TGCGCCAGCGCCCAGGGGGATTCGAGCACAGATACGCAGTATTTT

d_gene: TRBD1
abundance: NA
v_gene: TRBV5-1
j_gene: TRBJ2-3
CDR3aa: CASSWGDRESTDTQYF
CDR3nt: TGCGCCAGCAGCTGGGGGGACAGGGAATCGACAGATACGCAGTATTTT

d_gene: NA
abundance: few
v_gene: TRBV28
j_gene: TRBJ2-7
CDR3aa: CASSFYGSHEQYF
CDR3nt: TGTGCCAGCAGTTTTTACGGTTCTCACGAGCAGTACTTC

d_gene: TRBD1
abundance: once
v_gene: TRBV5-1
j_gene: TRBJ2-3
CDR3aa: CASSFLPGQGLSDTQYF
CDR3nt: TGCGCCAGCAGCTTCTTACCCGGACAGGGTCTATCAGATACGCAGTATTTT

d_gene: TRBD1
abundance: NA
v_gene: TRBV5-6
j_gene: TRBJ1-2
CDR3aa: CASSFQQGGYTF
CDR3nt: TGTGCCAGCAGCTTTCAACAGGGGGGCTACACCTTC

d_gene: TRBD1
abundance: NA
v_gene: TRBV10-2
j_gene: TRBJ1-1
CDR3aa: CASSYIQGGSMNTEAFF
CDR3nt: TGCGCCAGCAGCTACATACAGGGGGGTTCGATGAACACTGAAGCTTTCTTT

d_gene: NA
abundance: once
v_gene: TRBV11-2
j_gene: TRBJ2-7
CDR3aa: CASSPDSRLGEQYF
CDR3nt: TGTGCCAGCAGCCCGGACAGTAGGCTTGGGGAGCAGTACTTC

d_gene: NA
abundance: NA
v_gene: TRBV27
j_gene: TRBJ2-1
CDR3aa: CASSFGGLGNEQFF
CDR3nt: TGTGCCAGCAGTTTCGGGGGTCTGGGCAATGAGCAGTTCTTC

d_gene: TRBD1
abundance: once
v_gene: TRBV3-1/TRBV3-2
j_gene: TRBJ1-2
CDR3aa: CASSQDLTGGGYTF
CDR3nt: TGTGCCAGCAGCCAAGATCTGACAGGGGGGGGCTACACCTTC

d_gene: NA
abundance: NA
v_gene: TRBV6-1
j_gene: TRBJ1-2
CDR3aa: CASSAAGASGYTF
CDR3nt: TGTGCCAGCAGTGCAGCAGGGGCTAGTGGCTACACCTTC

d_gene: NA
abundance: NA
v_gene: TRBV4-1
j_gene: TRBJ1-6
CDR3aa: CASSQVIDSPLHF
CDR3nt: TGCGCCAGCAGCCAAGTAATAGATTCACCCCTCCACTTT

d_gene: TRBD1
abundance: NA
v_gene: TRBV27
j_gene: TRBJ1-5
CDR3aa: CASKRGQINQPQHF
CDR3nt: TGTGCCAGCAAAAGGGGACAGATCAATCAGCCCCAGCATTTT

d_gene: NA
abundance: NA
v_gene: TRBV6-4
j_gene: TRBJ2-7
CDR3aa: CASSLGGESEQYF
CDR3nt: TGTGCCAGCAGTCTAGGCGGCGAGAGTGAGCAGTACTTC

d_gene: NA
abundance: NA
v_gene: TRBV11-1
j_gene: TRBJ2-1
CDR3aa: CASSLGGIWEQFF
CDR3nt: TGTGCCAGCAGCTTAGGAGGGATTTGGGAGCAGTTCTTC

d_gene: NA
abundance: NA
v_gene: TRBV3-1/TRBV3-2
j_gene: TRBJ2-7
CDR3aa: CASSQESRGGQYF
CDR3nt: TGTGCCAGCAGCCAAGAATCTCGGGGAGGGCAGTACTTC

d_gene: TRBD1
abundance: NA
v_gene: TRBV24-1
j_gene: TRBJ2-2
CDR3aa: CATSDPDRGRNTGELFF
CDR3nt: TGTGCCACCAGTGACCCCGACAGGGGAAGGAACACCGGGGAGCTGTTTTTT

d_gene: TRBD1
abundance: NA
v_gene: TRBV2
j_gene: TRBJ1-3
CDR3aa: CASSVGQGGGNTIYF
CDR3nt: TGTGCCAGCAGTGTGGGACAGGGGGGGGGAAACACCATATATTTT

d_gene: TRBD1
abundance: NA
v_gene: TRBV7-3
j_gene: TRBJ1-1
CDR3aa: CASSQTGGGTEAFF
CDR3nt: TGTGCCAGCAGCCAAACAGGGGGCGGGACTGAAGCTTTCTTT

d_gene: TRBD1
abundance: few
v_gene: TRBV5-1
j_gene: TRBJ1-1
CDR3aa: CASSSGGTEGEAFF
CDR3nt: TGCGCCAGCAGCTCTGGAGGGACAGAGGGTGAAGCTTTCTTT

d_gene: NA
abundance: NA
v_gene: TRBV29-1
j_gene: TRBJ1-5
CDR3aa: CSVSQGNQPQHF
CDR3nt: TGCAGCGTCTCACAGGGTAATCAGCCCCAGCATTTT